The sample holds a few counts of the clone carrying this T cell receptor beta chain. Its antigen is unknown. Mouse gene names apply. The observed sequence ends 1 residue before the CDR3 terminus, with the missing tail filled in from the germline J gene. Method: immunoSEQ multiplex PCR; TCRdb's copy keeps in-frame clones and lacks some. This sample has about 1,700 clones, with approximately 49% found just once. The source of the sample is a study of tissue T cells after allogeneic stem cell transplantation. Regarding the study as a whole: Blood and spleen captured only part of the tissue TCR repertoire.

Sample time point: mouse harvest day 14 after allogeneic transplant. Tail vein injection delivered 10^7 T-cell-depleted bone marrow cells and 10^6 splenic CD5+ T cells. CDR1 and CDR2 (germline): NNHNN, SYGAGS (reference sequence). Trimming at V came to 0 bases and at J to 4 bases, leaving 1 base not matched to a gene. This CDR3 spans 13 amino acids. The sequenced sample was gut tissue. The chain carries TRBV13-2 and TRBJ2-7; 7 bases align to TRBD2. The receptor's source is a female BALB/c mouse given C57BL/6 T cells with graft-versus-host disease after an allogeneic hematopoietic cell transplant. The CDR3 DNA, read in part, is TGTGCCAGCGGTGATGGGGGGGGGTATGAACAGTAC. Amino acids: CASGDGGGYEQY. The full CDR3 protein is CASGDGGGYEQYF.